A single TCR beta chain is shown here with its context. The antigen remains undetermined. The treatment here: oral pan-JAK inhibitor, 5-10 mg twice daily. This entry is derived from a study of CD8+ T cells in alopecia areata. At the level of the study: Percent affected scalp area, the SALT score, rated treated patients' severity. General study findings and limits: Across lesional scalp, and particularly alopecia totalis/universalis, clonality surpassed that of normal scalp. Compared with mice, patients displayed less clear TCR sharing, possibly for HLA-related reasons. Administration of tofacitinib significantly diminished scalp clonality and expanded CD8+ clones within the top 100.

Reverse transcribed after extraction, RNA yielded cDNA as the sequencing template. Assay: immunoSEQ multiplex PCR; the TCRdb copy retains only in-frame clones and omits some. The table has around 150,000 clones, 65% to 90% seen once. Trimming took 2 bases from V and 3 from J, leaving 14 bases between them. CDR1 and CDR2 (germline): LGHNA, YSLEER. The CDR3 runs 15 residues. The material sequenced was CD8+ T cells sorted from blood, taken at week 4, from a patient treated with tofacitinib. The chain carries TRBV4-3 and TRBJ2-7, with a tentative D call TRBD2 (5 bases). This clonotype originated in a human donor with alopecia areata. The CDR3 reads CASSQLGGSYYEQYF. CDR3 DNA sequence: TGCGCCAGCAGCCAATTGGGCGGGTCTTACTACGAGCAGTACTTC.